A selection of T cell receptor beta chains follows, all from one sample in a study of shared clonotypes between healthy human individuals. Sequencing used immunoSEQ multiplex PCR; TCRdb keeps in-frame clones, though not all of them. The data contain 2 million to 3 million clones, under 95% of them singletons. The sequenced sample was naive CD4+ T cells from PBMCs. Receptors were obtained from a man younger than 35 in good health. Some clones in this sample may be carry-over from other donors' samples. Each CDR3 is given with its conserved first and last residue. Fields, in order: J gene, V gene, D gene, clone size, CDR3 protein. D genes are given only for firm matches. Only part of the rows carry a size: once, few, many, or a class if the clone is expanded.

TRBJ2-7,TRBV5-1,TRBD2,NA,CASSPSGSTYEQYF
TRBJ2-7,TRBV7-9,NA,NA,CASSQGTVRSYEQYF
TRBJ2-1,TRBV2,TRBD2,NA,CASSPGLGLFF
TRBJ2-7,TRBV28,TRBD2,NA,CATYWAGASHEQYF
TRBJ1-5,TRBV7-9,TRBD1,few,CASSSDRAPYSNQPQHF
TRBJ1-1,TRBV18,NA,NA,CASSPAVQPNTEAFF
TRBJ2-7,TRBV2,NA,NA,CASSRGRTYEQYF
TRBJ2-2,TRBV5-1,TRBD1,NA,CASSSGTGYIIGNTGELFF
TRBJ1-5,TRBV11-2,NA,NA,CASSAAGNQPQHF
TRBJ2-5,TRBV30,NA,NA,CAWSKLGGETQYF
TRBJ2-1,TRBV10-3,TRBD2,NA,CAISEREGRSSYNEQFF
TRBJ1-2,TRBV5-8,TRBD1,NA,CASSRDRAGYGYTF
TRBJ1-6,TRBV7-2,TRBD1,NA,CASSLEGAESPLHF
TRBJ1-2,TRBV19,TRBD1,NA,CASSIQTGGRYGYTF
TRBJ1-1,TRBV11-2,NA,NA,CASSPPAGERAEAFF
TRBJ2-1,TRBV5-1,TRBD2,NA,CASSRVPGLENEQFF
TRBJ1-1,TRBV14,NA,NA,CASSQDSRAAFF
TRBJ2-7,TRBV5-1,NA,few,CASSLGDEQYF
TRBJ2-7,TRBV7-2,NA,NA,CASRFRDAYEQYF
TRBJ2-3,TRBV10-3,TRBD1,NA,CAIREPGQGTDTQYF
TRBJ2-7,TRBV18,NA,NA,CASSPSLLLVEQYF
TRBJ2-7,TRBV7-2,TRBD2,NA,CASSLRLLAGDSEQYF